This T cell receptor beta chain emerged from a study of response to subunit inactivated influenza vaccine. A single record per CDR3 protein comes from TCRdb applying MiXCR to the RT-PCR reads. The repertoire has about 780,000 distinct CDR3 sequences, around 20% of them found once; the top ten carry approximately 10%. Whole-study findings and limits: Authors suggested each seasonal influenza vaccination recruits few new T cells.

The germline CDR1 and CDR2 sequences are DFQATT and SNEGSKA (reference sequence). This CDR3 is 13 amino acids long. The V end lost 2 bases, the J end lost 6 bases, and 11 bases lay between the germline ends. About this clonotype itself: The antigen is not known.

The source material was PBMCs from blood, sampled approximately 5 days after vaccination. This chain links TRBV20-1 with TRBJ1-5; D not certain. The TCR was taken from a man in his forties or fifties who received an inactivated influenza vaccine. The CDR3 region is CSARRRVGQPQHF. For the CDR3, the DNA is TGCAGTGCTAGACGAAGGGTAGGTCAGCCCCAGCATTTT.